The entry below describes one T cell receptor (beta chain). Per germline, CDR1 SEHNR and CDR2 FQNEAQ (reference sequence). Trimming removed 4 bases from V and 8 bases from J, with 11 bases in between. This CDR3 has 13 residues. The table came from immunoSEQ multiplex PCR; TCRdb's copy has only in-frame clones and leaves some out. Here the sample spans roughly 340,000 clones, roughly 86% being singletons. This sample was included in a study of blood T cell repertoires in COVID-19. Sequenced sample: PBMCs or T cells enriched from blood (not recorded which). The origin of this receptor is a middle-aged man in a cohort exposed to, infected with or recovered from COVID-19 (not recorded which). The chain joins TRBV7-9 to TRBJ1-4, with TRBD1 as a possible D gene (6 bases). CDR3: CASSSQGSEKLFF. In nucleotides, the CDR3 is TGTGCCAGCAGCTCACAGGGTTCCGAAAAACTGTTTTTT.